This T cell receptor (beta chain) was retrieved from a study of T cells after somatic rescue of genetic block. CDR3 size: 15 residues. The V gene's germline CDR1 is SGHRS and CDR2 YFSETQ. V was clipped by 0 bases and J by 2 bases; unmatched bases: 4. Sequencing was performed with immunoSEQ multiplex PCR; in TCRdb, only in-frame clones are kept and a portion is missing. The data show tens of thousands of clones, roughly 90% seen once. The chain uses TRBV5-1 and TRBJ2-7, with 8 bases identical to TRBD1. The receptor's source is a man aged 25-45 years. Sample: peripheral blood mononuclear cells (PBMCs). CDR3 bases: TGCGCCAGCAGCTTGGCCGGGACAGGACCCTACGAGCAGTACTTC. As protein: CASSLAGTGPYEQYF.